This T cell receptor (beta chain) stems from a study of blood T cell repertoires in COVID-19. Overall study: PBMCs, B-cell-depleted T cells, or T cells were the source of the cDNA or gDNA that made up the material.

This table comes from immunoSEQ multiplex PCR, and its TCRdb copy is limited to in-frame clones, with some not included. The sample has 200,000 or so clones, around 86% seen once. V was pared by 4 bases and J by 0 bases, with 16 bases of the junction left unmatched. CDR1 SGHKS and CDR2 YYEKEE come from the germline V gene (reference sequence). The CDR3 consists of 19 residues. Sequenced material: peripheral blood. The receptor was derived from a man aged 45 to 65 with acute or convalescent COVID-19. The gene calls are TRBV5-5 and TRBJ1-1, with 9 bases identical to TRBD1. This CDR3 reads CASSSRGDRAPMMNTEAFF. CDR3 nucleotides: TGTGCCAGCAGCAGCAGAGGGGACAGGGCCCCGATGATGAACACTGAAGCTTTCTTT.